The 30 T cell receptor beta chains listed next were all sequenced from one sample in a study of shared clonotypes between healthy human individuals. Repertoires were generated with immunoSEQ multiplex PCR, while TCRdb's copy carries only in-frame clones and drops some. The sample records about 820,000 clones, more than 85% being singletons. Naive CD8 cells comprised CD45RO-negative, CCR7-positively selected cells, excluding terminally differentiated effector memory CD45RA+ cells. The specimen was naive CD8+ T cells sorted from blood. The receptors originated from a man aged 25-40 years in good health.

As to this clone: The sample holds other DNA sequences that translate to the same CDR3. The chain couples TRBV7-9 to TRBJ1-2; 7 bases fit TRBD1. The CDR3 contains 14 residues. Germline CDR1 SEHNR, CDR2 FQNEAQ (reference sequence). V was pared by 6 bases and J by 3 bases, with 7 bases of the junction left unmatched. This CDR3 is CASSSTGADYGYTF. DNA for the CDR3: TGTGCCAGCAGTTCCACAGGGGCCGACTATGGCTACACCTTC.

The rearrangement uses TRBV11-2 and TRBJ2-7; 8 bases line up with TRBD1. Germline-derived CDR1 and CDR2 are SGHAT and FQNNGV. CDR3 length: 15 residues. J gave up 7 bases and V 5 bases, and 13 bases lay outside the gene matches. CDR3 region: CASSPPGQDPWEQYF. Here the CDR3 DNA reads TGTGCCAGCAGCCCTCCGGGACAGGATCCGTGGGAGCAGTACTTC.

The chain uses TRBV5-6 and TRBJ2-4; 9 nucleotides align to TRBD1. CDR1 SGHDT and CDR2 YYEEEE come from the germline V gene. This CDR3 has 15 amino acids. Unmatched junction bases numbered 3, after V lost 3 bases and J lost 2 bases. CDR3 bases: TGTGCCAGCAGCTGGGACAGGGACCCCAAAAACATTCAGTACTTC. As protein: CASSWDRDPKNIQYF.

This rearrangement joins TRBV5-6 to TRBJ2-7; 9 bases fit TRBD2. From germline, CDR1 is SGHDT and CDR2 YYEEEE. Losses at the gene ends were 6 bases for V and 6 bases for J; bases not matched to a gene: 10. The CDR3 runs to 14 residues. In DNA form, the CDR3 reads TGTGCCAGCACAGTTGCTAGCGGGACCCGCGAGCAGTACTTC. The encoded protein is CASTVASGTREQYF.

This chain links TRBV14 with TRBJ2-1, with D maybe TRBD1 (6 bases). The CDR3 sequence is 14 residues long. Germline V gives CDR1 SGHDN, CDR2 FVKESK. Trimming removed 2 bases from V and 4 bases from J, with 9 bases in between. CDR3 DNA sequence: TGTGCCAGCAGCCAACGTACAGGGTACAATGAGCAGTTCTTC. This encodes CASSQRTGYNEQFF.

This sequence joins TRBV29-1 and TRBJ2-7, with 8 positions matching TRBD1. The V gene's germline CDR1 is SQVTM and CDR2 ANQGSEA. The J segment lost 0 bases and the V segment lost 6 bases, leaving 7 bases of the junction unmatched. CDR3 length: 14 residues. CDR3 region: CSVGEQGASYEQYF. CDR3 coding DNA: TGCAGCGTCGGGGAGCAGGGGGCCTCCTACGAGCAGTACTTC.

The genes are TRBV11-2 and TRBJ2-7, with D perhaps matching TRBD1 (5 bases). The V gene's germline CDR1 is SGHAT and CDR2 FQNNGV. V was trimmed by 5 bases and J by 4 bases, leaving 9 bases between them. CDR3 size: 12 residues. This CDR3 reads CASSPDNYEQYF. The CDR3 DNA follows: TGTGCCAGCAGCCCGGACAATTACGAGCAGTACTTC.

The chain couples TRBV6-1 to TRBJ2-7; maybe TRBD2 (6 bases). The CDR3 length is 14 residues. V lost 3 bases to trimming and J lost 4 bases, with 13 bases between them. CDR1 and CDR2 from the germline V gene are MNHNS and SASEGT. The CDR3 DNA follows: TGTGCCAGCAGTGATAACGGGGACTGGTACGAGCAGTACTTC. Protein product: CASSDNGDWYEQYF.

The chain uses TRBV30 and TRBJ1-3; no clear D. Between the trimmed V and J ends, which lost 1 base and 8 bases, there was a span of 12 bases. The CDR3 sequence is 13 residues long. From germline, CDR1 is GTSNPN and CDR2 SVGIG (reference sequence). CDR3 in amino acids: CAWSAEDPDTIYF. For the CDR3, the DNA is TGTGCCTGGAGTGCGGAGGATCCCGACACCATATATTTT.

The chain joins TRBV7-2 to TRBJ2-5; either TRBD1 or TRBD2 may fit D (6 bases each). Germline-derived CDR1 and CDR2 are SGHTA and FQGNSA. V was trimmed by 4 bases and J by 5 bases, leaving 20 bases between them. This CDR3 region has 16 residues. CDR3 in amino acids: CASSSEGPGTFETQYF. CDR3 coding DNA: TGTGCCAGCAGCTCGGAGGGACCCGGGACATTTGAGACCCAGTACTTC.

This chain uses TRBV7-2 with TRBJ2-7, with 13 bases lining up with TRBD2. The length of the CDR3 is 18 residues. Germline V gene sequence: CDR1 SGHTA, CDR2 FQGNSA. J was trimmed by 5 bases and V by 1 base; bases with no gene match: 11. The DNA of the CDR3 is TGTGCCAGCAGCTTAGTCGGACTAGCGGGAGCTTCCACCCACGAGCAGTACTTC. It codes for CASSLVGLAGASTHEQYF.

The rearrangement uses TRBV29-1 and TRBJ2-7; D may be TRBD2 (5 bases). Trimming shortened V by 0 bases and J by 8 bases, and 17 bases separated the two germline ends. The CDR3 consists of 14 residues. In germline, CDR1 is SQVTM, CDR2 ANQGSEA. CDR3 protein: CSVEEMGIGEKQYF. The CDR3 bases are TGCAGCGTTGAAGAAATGGGGATTGGGGAGAAGCAGTACTTC.

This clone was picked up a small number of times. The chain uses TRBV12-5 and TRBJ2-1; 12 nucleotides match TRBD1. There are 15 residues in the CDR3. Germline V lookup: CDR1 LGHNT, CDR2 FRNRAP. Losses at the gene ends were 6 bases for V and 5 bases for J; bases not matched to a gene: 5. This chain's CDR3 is CASGEGQGANNEQFF. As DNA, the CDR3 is TGTGCTAGTGGAGAGGGACAGGGGGCGAACAATGAGCAGTTCTTC.

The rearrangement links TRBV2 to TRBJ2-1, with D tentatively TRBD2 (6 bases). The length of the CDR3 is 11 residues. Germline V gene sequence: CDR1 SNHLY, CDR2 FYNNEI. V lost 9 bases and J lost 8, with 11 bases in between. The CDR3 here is CARIERDEQFF. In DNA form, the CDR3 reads TGTGCCAGGATAGAGCGGGATGAGCAGTTCTTC.

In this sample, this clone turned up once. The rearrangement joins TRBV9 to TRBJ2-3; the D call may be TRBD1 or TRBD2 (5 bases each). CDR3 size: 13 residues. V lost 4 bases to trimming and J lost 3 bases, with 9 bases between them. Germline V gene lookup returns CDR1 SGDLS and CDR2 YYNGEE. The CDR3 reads CASSLWGTDTQYF. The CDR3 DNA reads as TGTGCCAGCAGCCTTTGGGGGACAGATACGCAGTATTTT.

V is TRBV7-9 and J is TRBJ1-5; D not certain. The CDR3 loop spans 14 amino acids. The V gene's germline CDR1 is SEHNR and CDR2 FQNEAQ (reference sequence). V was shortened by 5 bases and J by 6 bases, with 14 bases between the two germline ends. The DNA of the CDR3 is TGTGCCAGCAGCCAGGCTGGGTTTGGTCAGCCCCAGCATTTT. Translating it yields CASSQAGFGQPQHF.

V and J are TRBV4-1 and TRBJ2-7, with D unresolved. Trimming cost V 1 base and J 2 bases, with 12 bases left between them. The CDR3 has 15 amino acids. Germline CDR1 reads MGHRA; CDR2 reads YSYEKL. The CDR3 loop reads CASSQVRARAYEQYF. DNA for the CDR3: TGCGCCAGCAGCCAAGTAAGAGCAAGGGCCTACGAGCAGTACTTC.

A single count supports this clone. The CDR3 loop is CASSPSTSSYNEQFF. CDR3 sequence (DNA): TGTGCCAGCAGCCCATCGACTAGCAGCTACAATGAGCAGTTCTTC. V is TRBV7-8 and J is TRBJ2-1, with 7 nucleotides matching TRBD2. The germline V gene encodes CDR1 SGHVS and CDR2 FQNEAQ. Losses at the gene ends were 5 bases for V and 3 bases for J; bases not matched to a gene: 7. This CDR3 is 15 amino acids long.

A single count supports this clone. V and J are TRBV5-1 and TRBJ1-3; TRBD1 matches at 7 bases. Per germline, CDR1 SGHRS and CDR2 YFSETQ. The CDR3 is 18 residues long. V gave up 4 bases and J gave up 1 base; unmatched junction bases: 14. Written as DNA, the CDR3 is TGCGCCAGCAGCCCTACCGGGACAGCGACGTTTTCTGGAAACACCATATATTTT. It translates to CASSPTGTATFSGNTIYF.

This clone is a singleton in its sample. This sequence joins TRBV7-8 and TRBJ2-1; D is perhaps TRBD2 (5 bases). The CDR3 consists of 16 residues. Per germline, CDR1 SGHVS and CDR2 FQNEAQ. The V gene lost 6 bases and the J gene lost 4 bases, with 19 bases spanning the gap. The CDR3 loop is CASSSSGSFAYNEQFF. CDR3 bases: TGTGCCAGCAGTTCAAGCGGCTCCTTTGCTTACAATGAGCAGTTCTTC.

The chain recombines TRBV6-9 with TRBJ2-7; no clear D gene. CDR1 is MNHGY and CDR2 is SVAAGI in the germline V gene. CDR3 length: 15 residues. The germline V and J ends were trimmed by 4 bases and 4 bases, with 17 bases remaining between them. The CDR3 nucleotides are TGTGCCAGCAGTTTCCCGGGCGGATTTCATTACGAGCAGTACTTC. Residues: CASSFPGGFHYEQYF.

The CDR3 here is CASRGLPDSAETELIQPQHF. For the CDR3, the DNA is TGTGCCAGTAGAGGCCTCCCGGACAGCGCTGAAACCGAACTTATTCAGCCCCAGCATTTT. J is TRBJ1-5 and V is TRBV19; possibly TRBD1 for D (6 bases). Germline V CDR1 and CDR2: LNHDA, SQIVND (reference sequence). Trimming shortened V by 6 bases and J by 6 bases, and 33 bases separated the two germline ends. The CDR3 has 20 residues.

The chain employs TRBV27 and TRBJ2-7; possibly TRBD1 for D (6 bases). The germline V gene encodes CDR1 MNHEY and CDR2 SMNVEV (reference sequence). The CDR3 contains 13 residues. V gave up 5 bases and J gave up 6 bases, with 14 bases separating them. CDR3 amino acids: CASSGGRPLEQYF. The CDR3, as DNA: TGTGCCAGCAGTGGGGGCAGACCCCTCGAGCAGTACTTC.

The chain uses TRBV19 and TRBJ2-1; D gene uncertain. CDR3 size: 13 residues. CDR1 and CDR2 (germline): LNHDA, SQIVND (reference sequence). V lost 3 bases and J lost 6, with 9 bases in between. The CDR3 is CASSMASINEQFF. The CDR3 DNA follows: TGTGCCAGTAGTATGGCCAGTATCAATGAGCAGTTCTTC. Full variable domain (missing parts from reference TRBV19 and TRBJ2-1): DGGITQSPKYLFRKEGQNVTLSCEQNLNHDAMYWYRQDPGQGLRLIYYSQIVNDFQKGDIAEGYSVSREKKESFPLTVTSAQKNPTAFYLCASSMASINEQFFGPGTRLTVL.

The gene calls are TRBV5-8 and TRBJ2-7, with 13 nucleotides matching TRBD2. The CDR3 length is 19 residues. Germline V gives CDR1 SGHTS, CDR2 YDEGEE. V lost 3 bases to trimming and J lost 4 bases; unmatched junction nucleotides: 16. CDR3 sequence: CASSSHVGTSGIERYEQYF. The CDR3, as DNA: TGTGCCAGCAGCTCGCATGTCGGGACTAGCGGGATTGAACGTTACGAGCAGTACTTC. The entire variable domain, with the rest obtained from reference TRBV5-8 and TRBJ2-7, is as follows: EAGVTQSPTHLIKTRGQQATLRCSPISGHTSVYWYQQALGLGLQFLLWYDEGEERNRGNFPPRFSGRQFPNYSSELNVNALELEDSALYLCASSSHVGTSGIERYEQYFGPGTRLTVT.

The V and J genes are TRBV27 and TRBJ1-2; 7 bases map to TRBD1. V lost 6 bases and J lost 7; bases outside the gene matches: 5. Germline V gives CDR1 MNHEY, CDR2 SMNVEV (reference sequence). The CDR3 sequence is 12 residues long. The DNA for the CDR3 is TGTGCCAGCAGGCGGACAGGTGCTGGCTACACCTTC. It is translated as CASRRTGAGYTF.

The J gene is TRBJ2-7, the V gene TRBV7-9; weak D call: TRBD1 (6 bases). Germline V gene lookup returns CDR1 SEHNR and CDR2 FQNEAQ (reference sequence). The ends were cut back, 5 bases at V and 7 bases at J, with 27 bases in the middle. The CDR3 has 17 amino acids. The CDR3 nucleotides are TGTGCCAGCAGCCAAAACCCCGGTCATTATCGGACAGAAGAGCAGTACTTC. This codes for CASSQNPGHYRTEEQYF.

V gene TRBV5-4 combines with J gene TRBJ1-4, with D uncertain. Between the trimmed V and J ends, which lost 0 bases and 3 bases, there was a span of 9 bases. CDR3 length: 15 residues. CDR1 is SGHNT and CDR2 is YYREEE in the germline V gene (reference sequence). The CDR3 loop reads CASSLELEANEKLFF. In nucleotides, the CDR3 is TGTGCCAGCAGCTTGGAACTCGAAGCTAATGAAAAACTGTTTTTT.

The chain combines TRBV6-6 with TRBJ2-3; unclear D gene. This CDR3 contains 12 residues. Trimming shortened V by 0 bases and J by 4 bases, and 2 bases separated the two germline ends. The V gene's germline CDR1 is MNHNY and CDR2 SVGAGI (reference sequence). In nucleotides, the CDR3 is TGTGCCAGCAGTTACTCACCAGATACGCAGTATTTT. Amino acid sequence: CASSYSPDTQYF.

The CDR3: CSVEYLGQGQETQYF. The CDR3 nucleotides are TGCAGCGTTGAATATCTTGGACAGGGGCAAGAGACCCAGTACTTC. This chain joins TRBV29-1 and TRBJ2-5; 9 bases are a match to TRBD1. Trimming cost V 2 bases and J 2 bases; bases outside gene matches: 6. Germline V gives CDR1 SQVTM, CDR2 ANQGSEA. This CDR3 is 15 amino acids long.